A selection of T cell receptor beta chains follows, all from one sample in a study of cytomegalovirus exposure and HLA in healthy donors. The data were produced by immunoSEQ multiplex PCR, yet TCRdb's version contains in-frame clones alone and is incomplete. This table holds just over 20,000 clones. Sequenced: PBMCs. Source of these receptors: a man between 60 and 70 years old in good health and CMV-seropositive. CDR3s include the opening cysteine and the closing phenylalanine or tryptophan. Each record gives: CDR3 DNA, CDR3 protein, D gene, J gene, V gene. The D gene is left open where the match is weak.

TGTGCCAGTAGTCCTACTCGGGGAACCCAAGAGACCCAGTACTTC | CASSPTRGTQETQYF | NA | TRBJ2-5 | TRBV19
TGTGCCAGCAGCTCACAGGGGGCCTATTACAATGAGCAGTTCTTC | CASSSQGAYYNEQFF | TRBD1 | TRBJ2-1 | TRBV6-1
TGTGCCAGCAGCGCGGGGGGGTTCGGCTATGGCTACACCTTC | CASSAGGFGYGYTF | NA | TRBJ1-2 | TRBV9
TGCAGCGTTGTAGCGACGTACCAAGAGACCCAGTACTTC | CSVVATYQETQYF | NA | TRBJ2-5 | TRBV29-1
TGCAGTGCCCCGCTCGGGTTTGCTTTCTTT | CSAPLGFAFF | NA | TRBJ1-1 | TRBV20-1
TGCGCCAGCAGCACCATGGGACAGGGTAACACTGAAGCTTTCTTT | CASSTMGQGNTEAFF | TRBD1 | TRBJ1-1 | TRBV5-1
TGCAGCGTTGAACCTCTAGTAAAAGATGAGCAGTTCTTC | CSVEPLVKDEQFF | NA | TRBJ2-1 | TRBV29-1
TGTGCCACCACCCCGACTAGCGGGAGGCAAGCCGGGGAGCTGTTTTTT | CATTPTSGRQAGELFF | TRBD2 | TRBJ2-2 | TRBV15
TGTGCCAGTAGTCCTCGAGGGGCGGGAGCCTACAATGAGCAGTTCTTC | CASSPRGAGAYNEQFF | TRBD2 | TRBJ2-1 | TRBV19
TGCAGCGTCTCTACCGGGACTAGCGGGGGCTCTGGGGAGCTGTTTTTT | CSVSTGTSGGSGELFF | TRBD2 | TRBJ2-2 | TRBV29-1
TGTGCCAGCAGCTCCCCCCTCGTCCGGGTGGAGGACGAGCAGTACTTC | CASSSPLVRVEDEQYF | NA | TRBJ2-7 | TRBV7-9
TGTGCAAGTCGCTTCCCAGCAGCAAGAGGGAGTTTCCCCTACGAGCAGTACTTC | CASRFPAARGSFPYEQYF | NA | TRBJ2-7 | TRBV12-2
TGTGCCAGCAGTTACACCTACAGGGACACTGAAGCTTTCTTT | CASSYTYRDTEAFF | NA | TRBJ1-1 | TRBV6-5
TGTGCCAGCAGCTCGGCGGGTCCTTGGCAGCCCCAGCATTTT | CASSSAGPWQPQHF | NA | TRBJ1-5 | TRBV7-9
TGTGCCAGCAGCTTCAAGGGGTCAGTGCCCGCCGGGGAGCTGTTTTTT | CASSFKGSVPAGELFF | NA | TRBJ2-2 | TRBV5-6
TGCAGTGCTAGGGCAGATAAGCAGTATTTT | CSARADKQYF | NA | TRBJ2-3 | TRBV20-1
TGTGCCAGCAGCTTGGGACGGGAGAGCTATGGCTACACCTTC | CASSLGRESYGYTF | NA | TRBJ1-2 | TRBV5-4
TGTGCCAGCTCACTGTCCCGGGACAGGGAAAGTGGCTACACCTTC | CASSLSRDRESGYTF | TRBD1 | TRBJ1-2 | TRBV18
TGTGCCAGCAGTGAACGGACTTTCCCCCTCCCTAACAATGAGCAGTTCTTC | CASSERTFPLPNNEQFF | NA | TRBJ2-1 | TRBV6-1
TGTGCCAGCAGCTTAGGCGGGACAGATGCACCGGGGCACTTC | CASSLGGTDAPGHF | NA | TRBJ2-7 | TRBV7-9
TGTGCTAGTGGTGTGTTTGCAGGCTTCCCCTTAAACTACGAGCAGTACTTC | CASGVFAGFPLNYEQYF | NA | TRBJ2-7 | TRBV12-5
TGTGCCAGCACCGAGGTTCAGGGCACTGAAGCTTTCTTT | CASTEVQGTEAFF | NA | TRBJ1-1 | TRBV6-6
TGCGCCAGCAGCTTGGCTGTTGAGGGCGAAAAACTGTTTTTT | CASSLAVEGEKLFF | NA | TRBJ1-4 | TRBV5-1
TGTGCCAGCAGCGTATATTCGCCGGGGGGTAGCGGGAGACGCGCCTACAATGAGCAGTTCTTC | CASSVYSPGGSGRRAYNEQFF | TRBD2 | TRBJ2-1 | TRBV9
TGCAGCGTCTCCCGGGGGACTAGCACAAATGAGCAGTTCTTC | CSVSRGTSTNEQFF | TRBD2 | TRBJ2-1 | TRBV29-1
TGTGCCAGCAGCTTAGTCCTAGCGGGACGCAATGAGCAGTTCTTC | CASSLVLAGRNEQFF | TRBD2 | TRBJ2-1 | TRBV7-9
TGTGCCAGCAGTTTCGGGGCGGGAAGATGGTTCTTC | CASSFGAGRWFF | NA | TRBJ2-1 | TRBV27
TGTGCCACCAGCCCCCGGACAGGGGGCACTGAAGCTTTCTTT | CATSPRTGGTEAFF | TRBD1 | TRBJ1-1 | TRBV15
TGCGCCAGCAGCTCCTGGACAGGGGGTCCCTACGAGCAGTACTTC | CASSSWTGGPYEQYF | TRBD1 | TRBJ2-7 | TRBV5-1
TGTGCCAGTAGTATGCCTAGCGGTAGCACAGATACGCAGTATTTT | CASSMPSGSTDTQYF | TRBD2 | TRBJ2-3 | TRBV19
TGTGCCAGCAGCGCCGGGACAGGGTATCAGCCCCAGCATTTT | CASSAGTGYQPQHF | TRBD1 | TRBJ1-5 | TRBV13
TGCAGCGTCGAAGCCAGGGGCAGTCAGCCCCAGCATTTT | CSVEARGSQPQHF | NA | TRBJ1-5 | TRBV29-1
TGCGCCAGCAGCACCGGGACATCACAAGAGACCCAGTACTTC | CASSTGTSQETQYF | NA | TRBJ2-5 | TRBV5-1
TGTGCCAGCAGCTTAGGACGGGGGGCGGGAGAAAAACTGTTTTTT | CASSLGRGAGEKLFF | NA | TRBJ1-4 | TRBV7-2
TGTGCCAGCAGCCCACGCCGCGGACAGCTCGGGGAGTACTTC | CASSPRRGQLGEYF | NA | TRBJ2-5 | TRBV7-9
TGTGCCAGCAGCTCGGGGGGAGCAGTTAACCAAGAGAACCAGTACTTC | CASSSGGAVNQENQYF | TRBD2 | TRBJ2-5 | TRBV5-4
TGCGCCAGCAGCTTTGGGACAGTCTCCTACGAGCAGTACTTC | CASSFGTVSYEQYF | TRBD1 | TRBJ2-7 | TRBV5-1
TGTGCCAGCTCAGGGGCATATGGCTACACCTTC | CASSGAYGYTF | NA | TRBJ1-2 | TRBV6-1
TGTGCCAGCAGCTTGGGCGGTATCGGAGAGCTGTTTTTT | CASSLGGIGELFF | NA | TRBJ2-2 | TRBV5-5
TGCGCCAGCCGCCCCCCGGGACAGAACTACTACGAGCAGTACTTC | CASRPPGQNYYEQYF | TRBD1 | TRBJ2-7 | TRBV5-1
TGTGCCAGCAGCGGGGGGGGAGATATGAACGAGCAGTACTTC | CASSGGGDMNEQYF | TRBD2 | TRBJ2-7 | TRBV28